These 10 T cell receptor beta chains came from one sample sequenced in a study of HIV-infected patients and healthy controls. cDNA was made from about 500 ng RNA using alpha and beta constant primers. Separate chain-specific third strand synthesis with multiplexing indices produced the alpha and beta libraries. TCRdb called the 5' RACE reads again in MiXCR, with one record for every CDR3 protein. The repertoire includes under 7,500 distinct CDR3 sequences, roughly 9.8% of them detected once, and approximately 30% sits in the top ten. No cell fractionation was done, so the repertoire covers all unsorted peripheral blood T cells. Sample: blood, taken before antiretroviral therapy. The receptor set was obtained from an adult with HIV infection.

This clonotype appeared many times. CDR3 sequence: CASRAGASTEAFF. For the CDR3, the DNA is TGTGCCAGCCGGGCGGGGGCGAGCACTGAAGCTTTCTTT. V usage is TRBV2 and J usage is TRBJ1-1; perhaps TRBD1 as D (6 bases). Trimming removed 8 bases from V and 4 bases from J, with 14 bases in between. The CDR3 sequence is 13 residues long. In germline, CDR1 is SNHLY, CDR2 FYNNEI.

This clonotype is medium-sized (0.01 to 0.1%) by share. The chain couples TRBV29-1 to TRBJ2-5, with D possibly TRBD2 on 5 matching bases. CDR3 length: 16 residues. The germline V and J ends were trimmed by 0 bases and 2 bases, with 16 bases remaining between them. Per germline, CDR1 SQVTM and CDR2 ANQGSEA. This CDR3 is CSVEDAGLRGQETQYF. The CDR3 DNA sequence: TGCAGCGTTGAAGATGCCGGCCTGAGAGGGCAAGAGACCCAGTACTTC.

By its share, this clonotype is medium-sized. The DNA for the CDR3 is TGTGCCAGCAGCTTAGATACCGGGGGCCTCTATGGCTACACCTTC. Protein product: CASSLDTGGLYGYTF. This chain links TRBV11-2 with TRBJ1-2; D is possibly TRBD1 (6 bases). This CDR3 has 15 residues. V lost 0 bases and J lost 4, with 12 bases in between. Germline V gene lookup returns CDR1 SGHAT and CDR2 FQNNGV.

In this sample, this clonotype turned up many times. The chain joins TRBV7-8 to TRBJ2-7; unclear D gene. The length of the CDR3 is 12 residues. Germline CDR1 is SGHVS and CDR2 is FQNEAQ. The V and J ends lost 3 bases and 5 bases respectively, with 8 bases between them. The chain's CDR3 is CASSFGSHEQYF. The CDR3 DNA reads TGTGCCAGCAGCTTTGGATCGCACGAGCAGTACTTC.

By proportion, this clonotype is medium-sized. The chain employs TRBV5-1 and TRBJ2-5, with TRBD1 identical over 7 bases. Germline V lookup: CDR1 SGHRS, CDR2 YFSETQ. The CDR3 consists of 12 residues. The junction had 0 bases not matched to a gene; V was cut back by 3 bases and J by 4 bases. This CDR3 reads CASSSGGETQYF. In DNA, the CDR3 is TGCGCCAGCAGCTCAGGGGGAGAGACCCAGTACTTC.

This clonotype was observed a few times. The rearrangement uses TRBV28 and TRBJ2-7; D might be TRBD1 (6 bases). Looked up from germline, CDR1 is MDHEN and CDR2 is SYDVKM. The CDR3 length is 15 residues. Trimming left V 5 bases short and J 5 bases short, with 19 bases between. The CDR3 DNA is TGTGCCAGCAGTCTCGGACAGCCTTTCAGGAACGAGCAGTACTTC. It specifies CASSLGQPFRNEQYF.

This clonotype was observed a few times. The chain uses TRBV12-3 or TRBV12-4 and TRBJ2-1, with D perhaps being TRBD1 or TRBD2 (5 bases each). Deletions cut 1 base from V and 9 bases from J, with 13 bases between. This CDR3 contains 14 residues. The CDR3 loop reads CASSLGKRGTEQFF. As DNA, the CDR3 is TGTGCCAGCAGTTTAGGTAAACGGGGCACTGAGCAGTTCTTC.

In its sample, this clonotype is medium-sized. The chain's CDR3 is CASSSSSGSYTDTQYF. Here the CDR3 DNA reads TGTGCCAGCAGTTCTTCTAGCGGGAGTTACACAGATACGCAGTATTTT. The gene calls are TRBV27 and TRBJ2-3; the match to TRBD2 covers 10 bases. The V and J ends lost 4 bases and 2 bases, in that order; junction bases with no gene match: 6. This CDR3 is 16 amino acids long. CDR1 MNHEY and CDR2 SMNVEV come from the germline V gene (reference sequence).

This clonotype came up many times. V is TRBV28 and J is TRBJ2-5; tentatively, D is TRBD2 (5 bases). The ends were cut back, 1 base at V and 3 bases at J, with 6 bases in the middle. Germline V CDR1 and CDR2: MDHEN, SYDVKM. This CDR3 spans 13 amino acids. Written as DNA, the CDR3 is TGTGCCAGCAGTTTATACGGGGAAGAGACCCAGTACTTC. Translated, it gives CASSLYGEETQYF.

This clonotype was seen more than once but under ten times. The chain employs TRBV19 and TRBJ1-1; 9 nucleotides line up with TRBD1. The CDR3 consists of 14 residues. With V trimmed by 4 bases and J by 5 bases, 5 bases remained unmatched. In germline, CDR1 is LNHDA, CDR2 SQIVND (reference sequence). The CDR3 loop reads CASSSPTGGTEAFF. The CDR3 DNA reads as TGTGCCAGTAGTAGTCCGACAGGGGGGACTGAAGCTTTCTTT.